These 4 T cell receptor beta chains share one sample of origin, sequenced in a study of blood T cell repertoires in COVID-19. This table comes from immunoSEQ multiplex PCR, and its TCRdb copy is limited to in-frame clones, with some not included. Seen here are 150,000 to 200,000 clones, 70% to 80% observed once, and the top ten hold approximately 8%. The sequenced sample was peripheral blood. Receptors were obtained from a man between 60 and 75 years old with acute or convalescent COVID-19.

V gene TRBV25-1 combines with J gene TRBJ1-2, with 11 bases matching TRBD1. From germline, CDR1 is MGHDK and CDR2 SYGVNS. Trimming removed 5 bases from V and 8 bases from J; junction bases left unmatched: 10. This CDR3 contains 15 residues. DNA for the CDR3: TGTGCCAGCAGTCATATTGGACAGGGGGCGAACGGCTACACCTTC. This translates into CASSHIGQGANGYTF.

The gene calls are TRBV24-1 and TRBJ2-5; 8 bases are shared with TRBD1. V gave up 8 bases and J gave up 4 bases; unmatched junction bases: 5. The CDR3 has 13 residues. Germline-derived CDR1 and CDR2 are KGHDR and SFDVKD. CDR3 in amino acids: CATTGGPRETQYF. The CDR3 DNA reads as TGTGCCACCACAGGGGGCCCCCGAGAGACCCAGTACTTC.

This chain connects TRBV24-1 to TRBJ2-2; TRBD1 aligns across 9 bases. Trimming cost V 4 bases and J 4 bases; bases outside gene matches: 9. Germline V gene sequence: CDR1 KGHDR, CDR2 SFDVKD. The CDR3 extends over 17 amino acids. The CDR3 nucleotides are TGTGCCACCAGTGAACATAACAGGGGGCAAGGCACCGGGGAGCTGTTTTTT. Translating gives CATSEHNRGQGTGELFF.

The chain uses TRBV7-9 and TRBJ2-1; D is perhaps TRBD1 (5 bases). V lost 6 bases, J lost 1 base, and 7 bases lay in between. CDR1 is SEHNR, CDR2 FQNEAQ, per germline (reference sequence). This CDR3 comprises 13 residues. In DNA, the CDR3 is TGTGCCAGCAGGGACATTTCCTACAATGAGCAGTTCTTC. It codes for CASRDISYNEQFF.